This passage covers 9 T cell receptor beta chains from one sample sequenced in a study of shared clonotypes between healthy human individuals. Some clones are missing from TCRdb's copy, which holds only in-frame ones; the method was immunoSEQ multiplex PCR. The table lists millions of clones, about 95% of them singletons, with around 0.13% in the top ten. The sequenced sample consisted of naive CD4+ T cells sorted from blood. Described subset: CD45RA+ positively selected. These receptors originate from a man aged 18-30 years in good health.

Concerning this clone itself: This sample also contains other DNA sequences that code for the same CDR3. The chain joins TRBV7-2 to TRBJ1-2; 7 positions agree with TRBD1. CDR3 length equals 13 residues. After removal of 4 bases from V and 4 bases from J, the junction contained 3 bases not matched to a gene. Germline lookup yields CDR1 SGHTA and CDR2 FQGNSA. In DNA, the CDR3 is TGTGCCAGCAGCTCCGGACAGGTCTATGGCTACACCTTC. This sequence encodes CASSSGQVYGYTF.

The DNA for the CDR3 is TGTGCCAGCAGCTTTAGGGGCCTTTCCAATCAGCCCCAGCATTTT. This translates into CASSFRGLSNQPQHF. V is TRBV7-2 and J is TRBJ1-5; TRBD1 might be the D (5 bases). Germline CDR1 and CDR2: SGHTA and FQGNSA. Trimming shortened V by 3 bases and J by 3 bases, and 12 bases separated the two germline ends. The length of the CDR3 is 15 residues.

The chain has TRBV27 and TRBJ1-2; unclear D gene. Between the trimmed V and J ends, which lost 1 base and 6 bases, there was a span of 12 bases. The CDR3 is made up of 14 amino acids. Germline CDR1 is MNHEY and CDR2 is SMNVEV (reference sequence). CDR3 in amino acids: CASSLFSGVDGYTF. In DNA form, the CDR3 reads TGTGCCAGCAGTTTATTTTCAGGAGTCGATGGCTACACCTTC.

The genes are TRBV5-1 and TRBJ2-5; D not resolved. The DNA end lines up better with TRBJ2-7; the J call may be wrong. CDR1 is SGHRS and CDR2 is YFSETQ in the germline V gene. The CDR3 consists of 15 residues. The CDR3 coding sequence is TGCGCCAGCAGCCCGACCCCCTCGAGAGGCGGCGAGCAGTACTTC. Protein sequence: CASSPTPSRGGEQYF.

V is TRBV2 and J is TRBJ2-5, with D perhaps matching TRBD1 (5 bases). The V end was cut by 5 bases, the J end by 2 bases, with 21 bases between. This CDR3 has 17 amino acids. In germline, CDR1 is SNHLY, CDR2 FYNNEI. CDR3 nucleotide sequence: TGTGCCAGCAGTACGCAGCTTGGCAGGGTTTTACAAGAGACCCAGTACTTC. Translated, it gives CASSTQLGRVLQETQYF.

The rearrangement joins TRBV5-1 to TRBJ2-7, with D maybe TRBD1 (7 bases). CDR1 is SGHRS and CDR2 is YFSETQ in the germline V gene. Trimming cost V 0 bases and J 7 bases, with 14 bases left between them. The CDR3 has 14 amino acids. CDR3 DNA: TGCGCCAGCAGCTTGGAACGACAGGGAGGTGAGCAGTACTTC. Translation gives CASSLERQGGEQYF. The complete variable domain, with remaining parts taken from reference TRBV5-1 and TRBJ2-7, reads KAGVTQTPRYLIKTRGQQVTLSCSPISGHRSVSWYQQTPGQGLQFLFEYFSETQRNKGNFPGRFSGRQFSNSRSEMNVSTLELGDSALYLCASSLERQGGEQYFGPGTRLTVT.

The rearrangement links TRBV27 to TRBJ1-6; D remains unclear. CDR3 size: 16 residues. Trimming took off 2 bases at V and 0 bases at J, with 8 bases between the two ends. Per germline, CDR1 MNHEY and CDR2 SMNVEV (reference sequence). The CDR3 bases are TGTGCCAGCAGTTTAGGGTTCCGCTCCTATAATTCACCCCTCCACTTT. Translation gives CASSLGFRSYNSPLHF.

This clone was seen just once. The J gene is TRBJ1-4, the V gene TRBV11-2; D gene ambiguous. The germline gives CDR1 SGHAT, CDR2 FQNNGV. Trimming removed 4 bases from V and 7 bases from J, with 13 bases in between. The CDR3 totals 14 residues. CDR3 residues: CASSYLAGSEKLFF. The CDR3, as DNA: TGTGCCAGCAGCTATCTCGCGGGAAGTGAAAAACTGTTTTTT.

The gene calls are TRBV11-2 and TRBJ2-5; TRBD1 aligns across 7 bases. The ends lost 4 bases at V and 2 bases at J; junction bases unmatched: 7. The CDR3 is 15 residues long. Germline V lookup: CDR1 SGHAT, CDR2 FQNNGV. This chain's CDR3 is CASSSGDSQQETQYF. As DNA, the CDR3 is TGTGCCAGCAGCTCAGGGGACAGCCAGCAAGAGACCCAGTACTTC.